This passage covers 2 T cell receptor beta chains from one sample sequenced in a study of human T cells and chemical hapten exposure. The time point is: healthy volunteer bleed at 2 weeks. RNA extraction used unfractionated whole blood as the source of total RNA. MiXCR was run by TCRdb on the RACE reads, yielding one entry per CDR3 protein. Here the sample spans roughly 120,000 distinct CDR3 sequences, more than 7.5% being singletons. Sequencing was performed on whole blood. Receptors were obtained from a male donor in good health. Some clones in this sample may be carry-over from other donors' samples.

This clonotype was seen ten or more times. The chain recombines TRBV20-1 with TRBJ1-2, with 7 positions matching TRBD1. The CDR3 is 17 residues long. CDR1 and CDR2 from the germline V gene are DFQATT and SNEGSKA (reference sequence). Trimming removed 2 bases from V and 1 base from J; junction bases left unmatched: 13. The CDR3 coding sequence is TGCAGTGCTAGACTCGGGTCCGGGACAGACTATAACTATGGCTACACCTTC. Translation gives CSARLGSGTDYNYGYTF.

This clonotype was counted ten times or more. The chain employs TRBV7-2 and TRBJ2-1; TRBD1 agrees at 7 bases. Germline V gene sequence: CDR1 SGHTA, CDR2 FQGNSA. The CDR3 extends over 15 amino acids. V lost 1 base to trimming and J lost 3 bases; unmatched junction nucleotides: 3. The CDR3 spells CASSLGQGDYNEQFF. CDR3 DNA sequence: TGTGCCAGCAGCTTAGGCCAGGGGGACTACAATGAGCAGTTCTTC.